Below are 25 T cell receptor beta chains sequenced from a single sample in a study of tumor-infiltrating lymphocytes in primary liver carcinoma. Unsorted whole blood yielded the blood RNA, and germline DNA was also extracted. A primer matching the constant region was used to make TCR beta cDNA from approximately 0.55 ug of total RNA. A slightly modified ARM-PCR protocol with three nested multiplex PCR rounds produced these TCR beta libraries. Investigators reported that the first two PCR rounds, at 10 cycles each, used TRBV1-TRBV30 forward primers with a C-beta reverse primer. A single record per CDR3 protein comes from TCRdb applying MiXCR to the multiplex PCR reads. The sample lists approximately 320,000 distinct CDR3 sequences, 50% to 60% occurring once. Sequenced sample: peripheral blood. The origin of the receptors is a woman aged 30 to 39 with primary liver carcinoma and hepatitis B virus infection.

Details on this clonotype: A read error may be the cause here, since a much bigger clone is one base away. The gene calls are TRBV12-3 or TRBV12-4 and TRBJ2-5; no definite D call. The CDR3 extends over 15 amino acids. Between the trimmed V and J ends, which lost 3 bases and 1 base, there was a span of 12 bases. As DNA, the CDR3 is TGTGCCAGCAGTTTTGGGGTAGGGTTCCAAGAGACCCAGTACTTC. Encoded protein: CASSFGVGFQETQYF.

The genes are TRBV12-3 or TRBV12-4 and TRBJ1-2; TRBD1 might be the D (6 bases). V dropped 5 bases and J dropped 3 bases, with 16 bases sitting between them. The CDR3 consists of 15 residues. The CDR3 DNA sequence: TGTGCCAGCAGTCTGCTGGACAGCGACTACTATGGCTACACCTTC. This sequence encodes CASSLLDSDYYGYTF.

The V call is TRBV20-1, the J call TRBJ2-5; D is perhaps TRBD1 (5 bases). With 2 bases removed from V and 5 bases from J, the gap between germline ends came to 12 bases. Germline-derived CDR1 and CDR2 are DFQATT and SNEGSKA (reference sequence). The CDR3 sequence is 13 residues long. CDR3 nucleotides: TGCAGTGCTAGACCAGGGATAGAGGAGACCCAGTACTTC. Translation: CSARPGIEETQYF.

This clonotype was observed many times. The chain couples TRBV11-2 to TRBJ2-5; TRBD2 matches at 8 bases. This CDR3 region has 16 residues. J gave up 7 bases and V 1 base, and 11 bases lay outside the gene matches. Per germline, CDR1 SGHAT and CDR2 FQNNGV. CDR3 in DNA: TGTGCCAGCAGCTTAGTGGGTAGCGGGGATTCGAGGACCCAGTACTTC. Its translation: CASSLVGSGDSRTQYF.

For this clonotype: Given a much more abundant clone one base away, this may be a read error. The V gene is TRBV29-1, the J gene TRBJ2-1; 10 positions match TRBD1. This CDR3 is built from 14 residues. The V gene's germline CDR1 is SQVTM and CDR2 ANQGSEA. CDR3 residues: CNVRGQGNWDEQFF. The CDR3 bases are TGCAACGTGAGGGGACAGGGGAATTGGGATGAGCAGTTCTTC.

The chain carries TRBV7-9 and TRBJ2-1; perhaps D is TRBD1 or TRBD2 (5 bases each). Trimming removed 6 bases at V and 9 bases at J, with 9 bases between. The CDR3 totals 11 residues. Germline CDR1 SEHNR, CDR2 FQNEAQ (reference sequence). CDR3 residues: CASRAGSEQFF. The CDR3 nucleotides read TGTGCCAGCAGGGCAGGGAGTGAGCAGTTCTTC.

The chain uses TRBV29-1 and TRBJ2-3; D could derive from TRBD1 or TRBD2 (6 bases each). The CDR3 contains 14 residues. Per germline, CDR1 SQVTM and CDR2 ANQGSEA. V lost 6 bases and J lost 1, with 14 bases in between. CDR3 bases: TGCAGCGTAGCCGCGGGACATGGCACAGATACGCAGTATTTT. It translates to CSVAAGHGTDTQYF.

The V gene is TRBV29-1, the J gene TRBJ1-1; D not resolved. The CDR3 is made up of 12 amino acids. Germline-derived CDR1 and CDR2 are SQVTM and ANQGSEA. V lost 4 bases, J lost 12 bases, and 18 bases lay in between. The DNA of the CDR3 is TGCAGCGTTGCAGGCAGCAACACTGGAACTTTCTTT. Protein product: CSVAGSNTGTFF. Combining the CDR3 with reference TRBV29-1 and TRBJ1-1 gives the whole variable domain SAVISQKPSRDICQRGTSLTIQCQVDSQVTMMFWYRQQPGQSLTLIATANQGSEATYESGFVIDKFPISRPNLTFSTLTVSNMSPEDSSIYLCSVAGSNTGTFFGQGTRLTVV.

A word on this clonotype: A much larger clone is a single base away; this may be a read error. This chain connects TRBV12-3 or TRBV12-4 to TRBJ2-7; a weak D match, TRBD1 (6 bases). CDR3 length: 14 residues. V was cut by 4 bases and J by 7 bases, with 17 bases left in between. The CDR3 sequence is CASSSSTGLREQYF. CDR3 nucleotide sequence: TGTGCCAGCAGTTCCTCGACAGGACTTAGGGAGCAGTACTTC.

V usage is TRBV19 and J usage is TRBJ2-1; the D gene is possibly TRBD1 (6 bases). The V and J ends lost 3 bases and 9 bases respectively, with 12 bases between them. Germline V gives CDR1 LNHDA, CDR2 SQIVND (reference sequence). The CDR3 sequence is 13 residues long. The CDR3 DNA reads TGTGCCAGTAGTATGCAGGGGTCGAGTGAGCAGTTCTTC. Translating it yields CASSMQGSSEQFF.

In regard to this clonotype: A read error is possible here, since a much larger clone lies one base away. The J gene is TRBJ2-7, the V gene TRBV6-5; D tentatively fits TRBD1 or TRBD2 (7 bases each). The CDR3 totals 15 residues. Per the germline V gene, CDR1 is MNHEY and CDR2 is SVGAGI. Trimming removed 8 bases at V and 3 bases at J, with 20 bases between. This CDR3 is CASSRGLADSYEQYF. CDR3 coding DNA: TGTGCCAGCTCAAGGGGGCTAGCGGACAGCTACGAGCAGTACTTC.

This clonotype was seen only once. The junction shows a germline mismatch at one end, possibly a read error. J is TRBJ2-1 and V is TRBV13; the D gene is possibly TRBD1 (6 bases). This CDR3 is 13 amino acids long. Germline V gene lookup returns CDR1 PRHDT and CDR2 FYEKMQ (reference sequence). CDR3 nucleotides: TGTGCCAGCAGCCACGGACAGACCAATGGGCAGTTCTTC. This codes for CASSHGQTNGQFF.

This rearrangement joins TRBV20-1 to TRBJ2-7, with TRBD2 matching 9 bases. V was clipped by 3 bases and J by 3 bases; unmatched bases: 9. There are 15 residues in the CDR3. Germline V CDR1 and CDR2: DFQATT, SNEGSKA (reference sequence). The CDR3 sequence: CSARPRTSAYYEQYF. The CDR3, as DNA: TGCAGTGCTAGGCCCCGGACTAGCGCTTACTACGAGCAGTACTTC.

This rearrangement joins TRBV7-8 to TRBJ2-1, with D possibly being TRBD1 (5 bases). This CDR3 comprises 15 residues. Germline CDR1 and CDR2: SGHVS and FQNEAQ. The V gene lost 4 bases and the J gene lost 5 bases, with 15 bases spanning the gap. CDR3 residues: CASSSADRTNNEQFF. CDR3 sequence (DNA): TGTGCCAGCAGCTCGGCAGACAGAACCAACAATGAGCAGTTCTTC.

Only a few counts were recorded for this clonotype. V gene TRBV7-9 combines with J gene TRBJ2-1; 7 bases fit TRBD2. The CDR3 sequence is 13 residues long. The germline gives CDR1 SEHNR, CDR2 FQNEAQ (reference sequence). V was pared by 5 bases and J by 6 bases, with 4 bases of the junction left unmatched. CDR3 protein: CASSPWGGNEQFF. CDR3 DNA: TGTGCCAGCAGCCCGTGGGGGGGCAATGAGCAGTTCTTC. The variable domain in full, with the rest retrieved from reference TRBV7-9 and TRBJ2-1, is DTGVSQNPRHKITKRGQNVTFRCDPISEHNRLYWYRQTLGQGPEFLTYFQNEAQLEKSRLLSDRFSAERPKGSFSTLEIQRTEQGDSAMYLCASSPWGGNEQFFGPGTRLTVL.

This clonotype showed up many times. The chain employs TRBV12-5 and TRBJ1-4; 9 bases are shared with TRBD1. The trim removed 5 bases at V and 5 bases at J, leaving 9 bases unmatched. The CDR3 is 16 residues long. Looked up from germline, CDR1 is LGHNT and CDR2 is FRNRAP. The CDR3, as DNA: TGTGCTAGTGGTCGGACAGGGGCGCTCCCAAATGAAAAACTGTTTTTT. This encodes CASGRTGALPNEKLFF.

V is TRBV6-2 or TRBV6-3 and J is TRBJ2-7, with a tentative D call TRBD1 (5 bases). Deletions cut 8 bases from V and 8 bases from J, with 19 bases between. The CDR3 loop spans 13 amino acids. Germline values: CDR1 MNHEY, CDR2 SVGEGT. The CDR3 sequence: CASSIRMGHKQYF. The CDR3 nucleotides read TGTGCCAGCTCTATCAGGATGGGGCACAAGCAGTACTTC.

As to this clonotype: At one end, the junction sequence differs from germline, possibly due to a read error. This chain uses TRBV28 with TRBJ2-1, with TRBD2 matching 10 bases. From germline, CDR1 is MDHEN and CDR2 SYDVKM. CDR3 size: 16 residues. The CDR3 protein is CASSSPPSGRGNEQSF. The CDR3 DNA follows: TGTGCCAGCAGTTCCCCCCCTAGCGGGAGAGGCAATGAGCAGTCCTTC.

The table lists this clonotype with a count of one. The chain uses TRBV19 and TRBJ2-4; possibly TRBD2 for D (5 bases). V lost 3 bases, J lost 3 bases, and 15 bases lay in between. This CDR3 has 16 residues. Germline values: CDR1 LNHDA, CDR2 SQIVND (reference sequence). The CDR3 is CASSIDGGGSKNIQYF. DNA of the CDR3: TGTGCCAGTAGTATTGATGGTGGAGGTAGCAAAAACATTCAGTACTTC. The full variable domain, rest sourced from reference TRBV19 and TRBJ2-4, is DGGITQSPKYLFRKEGQNVTLSCEQNLNHDAMYWYRQDPGQGLRLIYYSQIVNDFQKGDIAEGYSVSREKKESFPLTVTSAQKNPTAFYLCASSIDGGGSKNIQYFGAGTRLSVL.

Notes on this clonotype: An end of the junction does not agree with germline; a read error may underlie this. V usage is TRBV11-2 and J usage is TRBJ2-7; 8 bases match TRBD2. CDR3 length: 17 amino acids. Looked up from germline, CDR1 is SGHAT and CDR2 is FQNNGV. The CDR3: CASSIQPTSVASGEQYF. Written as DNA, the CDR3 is TGTGCCAGCAGCATACAACCGACTAGCGTCGCCTCTGGGGAGCAGTATTTC.

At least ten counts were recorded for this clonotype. CDR3 loop: CASSYSRRGYNEQFF. The CDR3 DNA is TGTGCCAGCAGTTACTCGAGGCGGGGCTACAATGAGCAGTTCTTC. The rearrangement joins TRBV6-5 to TRBJ2-1; a possible D gene is TRBD2 (6 bases). Germline-derived CDR1 and CDR2 are MNHEY and SVGAGI. Trimming shortened V by 0 bases and J by 3 bases, and 9 bases separated the two germline ends. The CDR3 loop spans 15 amino acids.

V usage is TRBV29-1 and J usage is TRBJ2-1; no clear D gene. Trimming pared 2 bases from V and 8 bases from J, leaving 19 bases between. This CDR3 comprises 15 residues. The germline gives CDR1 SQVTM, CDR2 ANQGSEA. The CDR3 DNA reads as TGCAGCGTTGAAAGGTTTGGCGAGAGTATCGATGAGCAGTTCTTC. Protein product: CSVERFGESIDEQFF.

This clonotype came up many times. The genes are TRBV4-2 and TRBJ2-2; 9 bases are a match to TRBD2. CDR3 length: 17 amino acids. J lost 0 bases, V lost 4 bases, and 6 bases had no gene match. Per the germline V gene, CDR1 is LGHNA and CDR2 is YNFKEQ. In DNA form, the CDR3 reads TGTGCCAGCAGCCTCCAGTTAGCGGGAGCGAACACCGGGGAGCTGTTTTTT. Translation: CASSLQLAGANTGELFF.

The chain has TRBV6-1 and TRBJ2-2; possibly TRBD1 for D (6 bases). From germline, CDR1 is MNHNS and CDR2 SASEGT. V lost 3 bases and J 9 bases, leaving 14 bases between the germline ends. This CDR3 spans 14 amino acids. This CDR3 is CASSDRGLARELFF. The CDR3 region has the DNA TGTGCCAGCAGTGACAGGGGTTTGGCCCGGGAGCTGTTTTTT.

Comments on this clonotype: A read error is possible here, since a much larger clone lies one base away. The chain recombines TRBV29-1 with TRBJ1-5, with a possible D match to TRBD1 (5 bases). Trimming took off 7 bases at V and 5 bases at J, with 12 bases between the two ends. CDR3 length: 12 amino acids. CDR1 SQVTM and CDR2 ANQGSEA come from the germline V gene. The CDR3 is CSAGIGDQPQHF. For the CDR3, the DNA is TGCAGCGCAGGGATAGGGGATCAGCCCCAGCATTTT.